Listed below are T cell receptor beta chains from one sample, sequenced in a study of technical replicates of blood from several donors. Here immunoSEQ multiplex PCR was the method, and the copy in TCRdb shows in-frame clones only, minus some. The sample has roughly 60,000 clones, about 87% seen once; the top ten hold more than 4.5%. Sequenced input: PBMCs. These receptor sequences come from a human donor in good health. Some clones in this sample may be carry-over from other donors' samples. Each CDR3 is given with its conserved first and last residue. The D gene is left open where the match is weak. Clone size, where shown, is once, few, many, or a class for clones that have expanded.

V	size	D	J	CDR3	DNA
TRBV7-6	NA	TRBD2	TRBJ2-1	CASSPGLDNEQFF	TGTGCCAGCAGCCCCGGACTAGACAATGAGCAGTTCTTC
TRBV5-1	NA	NA	TRBJ1-1	CASSSNRWASEAFF	TGCGCCAGCAGCTCTAACAGGTGGGCCTCTGAAGCTTTCTTT
TRBV21-1	NA	NA	TRBJ2-3	CASSKIPTERAQYF	TGTGCCAGCAGCAAAATTCCGACTGAGAGGGCGCAGTATTTT
TRBV7-9	NA	TRBD1	TRBJ2-1	CASSLVTGGTYEQFF	TGTGCCAGCAGCTTAGTTACAGGGGGTACCTATGAGCAGTTCTTC
TRBV19	NA	TRBD1	TRBJ1-2	CASTSGGIYGYTF	TGTGCCAGTACGTCAGGGGGGATCTATGGCTACACCTTC
TRBV7-9	NA	NA	TRBJ1-1	CASSSMTGDYTEAFF	TGTGCCAGCAGCTCTATGACAGGAGATTACACTGAAGCTTTCTTT
TRBV4-2	NA	NA	TRBJ1-1	CASSQEGGAEAFF	TGTGCCAGCAGCCAAGAGGGGGGGGCTGAAGCTTTCTTT
TRBV13	NA	NA	TRBJ1-2	CASSLGTRGYYGYTF	TGTGCCAGCAGCTTAGGGACCCGGGGGTACTATGGCTACACCTTC
TRBV7-3	few	NA	TRBJ1-1	CASSLTGHTSEAFF	TGTGCCAGCAGCTTAACGGGGCACACCAGCGAAGCTTTCTTT
TRBV5-1	NA	TRBD2	TRBJ2-7	CASSSGLAGPRSYEQYF	TGCGCCAGCAGCTCGGGACTAGCGGGTCCGCGCTCCTACGAGCAGTACTTC
TRBV7-2	NA	TRBD1	TRBJ2-5	CASSFNRGQETQYF	TGTGCCAGCAGCTTCAACAGGGGGCAGGAGACCCAGTACTTC
TRBV7-9	NA	TRBD1	TRBJ1-1	CASSSDRNAVKVPEAFF	TGTGCCAGCAGCTCGGACAGGAATGCTGTGAAGGTCCCTGAAGCTTTCTTT
TRBV5-1	NA	NA	TRBJ2-2	CASSLPQATSGELFF	TGCGCCAGCAGCTTACCACAGGCTACCTCCGGGGAGCTGTTTTTT
TRBV19	NA	NA	TRBJ1-1	CASSNPGSDTEAFF	TGTGCCAGTAGTAATCCGGGGTCGGACACTGAAGCTTTCTTT
TRBV13	NA	NA	TRBJ1-2	CASSFRGVGGYTF	TGTGCCAGCAGCTTCCGGGGAGTGGGAGGCTACACCTTC
TRBV2	NA	NA	TRBJ2-7	CASIDNAPSYEQYF	TGTGCCAGCATCGATAACGCGCCCTCCTACGAGCAGTACTTC
TRBV18	NA	TRBD1	TRBJ2-1	CASSPGQGGNEQFF	TGTGCCAGCTCACCTGGACAGGGTGGTAATGAGCAGTTCTTC
TRBV6-6	NA	TRBD1	TRBJ1-5	CASSSWDRENQPQHF	TGTGCCAGCAGTTCTTGGGACAGGGAAAATCAGCCCCAGCATTTT
TRBV27	NA	TRBD2	TRBJ2-5	CASRLAWGGETQYF	TGTGCCAGCAGATTAGCGTGGGGGGGAGAGACCCAGTACTTC
TRBV4-2	NA	TRBD2	TRBJ2-7	CASSRGLAGVGEQYF	TGTGCCAGCAGCCGCGGACTAGCGGGGGTCGGCGAGCAGTACTTC
TRBV4-3	NA	NA	TRBJ1-6	CASSPFPGTPQGSPLHF	TGCGCCAGCAGCCCGTTTCCCGGGACACCCCAAGGGTCACCCCTCCACTTT
TRBV30	NA	TRBD2	TRBJ2-7	CAWRPSGTYEQYF	TGTGCCTGGAGACCTAGCGGGACCTACGAGCAGTACTTC
TRBV18	NA	TRBD1	TRBJ2-6	CASSPGQGGANVLTF	TGTGCCAGCTCACCTGGACAGGGCGGTGCCAACGTCCTGACTTTC
TRBV7-2	once	NA	TRBJ2-7	CASSPEGFYEQYF	TGTGCCAGCAGCCCAGAGGGATTCTACGAGCAGTACTTC
TRBV27	NA	NA	TRBJ2-3	CASSQTGRGATSTDTQYF	TGTGCCAGCAGTCAAACAGGACGCGGGGCCACTAGCACAGATACGCAGTATTTT
TRBV6-1	NA	TRBD2	TRBJ2-1	CASSEWRGSYNEQFF	TGTGCCAGCAGTGAATGGCGGGGGTCCTACAATGAGCAGTTCTTC
TRBV4-2	NA	NA	TRBJ1-1	CASSETTGATEAFF	TGTGCCAGCAGCGAGACGACGGGTGCCACTGAAGCTTTCTTT
TRBV4-1	NA	TRBD1	TRBJ2-7	CASSQFLQGAREQYF	TGCGCCAGCAGCCAATTTTTGCAGGGGGCGCGGGAGCAGTACTTC
TRBV5-4	NA	NA	TRBJ2-1	CASSTGQSSYNEQFF	TGTGCCAGCAGCACCGGACAGAGCTCCTACAATGAGCAGTTCTTC
TRBV7-6	NA	NA	TRBJ2-7	CASSLAAGSYEQYF	TGTGCCAGCAGCTTAGCGGCGGGCTCCTACGAGCAGTACTTC
TRBV7-9	NA	NA	TRBJ2-2	CASSSGELFF	TGTGCCAGCAGCTCTGGGGAGCTGTTTTTT
TRBV27	NA	NA	TRBJ1-2	CASSSVANYGYTF	TGTGCCAGCAGCTCGGTAGCTAACTATGGCTACACCTTC
TRBV6-1	NA	TRBD2	TRBJ2-7	CASSEGTSGPYEQYF	TGTGCCAGCAGTGAAGGGACTAGCGGGCCCTACGAGCAGTACTTC
TRBV7-9	NA	TRBD2	TRBJ2-3	CASRSLQSGRIPTTDTQYF	TGTGCCAGCAGATCACTTCAGAGCGGGAGGATTCCCACCACAGATACGCAGTATTTT
TRBV7-9	few	NA	TRBJ1-5	CASSPQGNSNQPQHF	TGTGCCAGCAGCCCACAGGGAAATAGCAATCAGCCCCAGCATTTT
TRBV29-1	NA	TRBD2	TRBJ2-3	CSAKTSGFSASRTDTQYF	TGCAGCGCCAAGACTAGCGGGTTCTCTGCTTCCCGCACAGATACGCAGTATTTT
TRBV5-6	NA	TRBD1	TRBJ1-2	CASGRQGNYGYTF	TGTGCCAGCGGAAGACAGGGCAACTATGGCTACACCTTC
TRBV2	NA	NA	TRBJ2-5	CASQEAEETQYF	TGTGCCAGCCAGGAGGCAGAAGAGACCCAGTACTTC
TRBV2	NA	TRBD1	TRBJ1-1	CASSGQGNTEAFF	TGTGCCAGCAGTGGACAGGGGAACACTGAAGCTTTCTTT